This T cell receptor (beta chain) came from a study of T cell responses to AZD1222 COVID-19 vaccine. Study results and limitations: Reportedly, close to half of spike-specific TCRs are directed against unmutated variant regions.

TCRdb keeps only in-frame clones here, not all; method: immunoSEQ multiplex PCR. The table includes about 60,000 clones, around three quarters detected once. V was shortened by 3 bases and J by 1 base, with 12 bases between the two germline ends. The CDR3 covers 14 residues. Germline CDR1 is DFQATT and CDR2 is SNEGSKA (reference sequence). The sample holds one count of this clone. What it binds is unknown. Pooling covered second doses at about 4 or about 12 weeks. The sequence was obtained from an adult who received the AZD1222 COVID-19 vaccine. This rearrangement joins TRBV20-1 to TRBJ1-2, with D unresolved. Sequencing was performed on peripheral blood, taken 28 days after the second AZD1222 dose. The CDR3, as DNA: TGCAGTGCTAGTGATGTCTCGGTTAACTATGGCTACACCTTC. It codes for CSASDVSVNYGYTF.